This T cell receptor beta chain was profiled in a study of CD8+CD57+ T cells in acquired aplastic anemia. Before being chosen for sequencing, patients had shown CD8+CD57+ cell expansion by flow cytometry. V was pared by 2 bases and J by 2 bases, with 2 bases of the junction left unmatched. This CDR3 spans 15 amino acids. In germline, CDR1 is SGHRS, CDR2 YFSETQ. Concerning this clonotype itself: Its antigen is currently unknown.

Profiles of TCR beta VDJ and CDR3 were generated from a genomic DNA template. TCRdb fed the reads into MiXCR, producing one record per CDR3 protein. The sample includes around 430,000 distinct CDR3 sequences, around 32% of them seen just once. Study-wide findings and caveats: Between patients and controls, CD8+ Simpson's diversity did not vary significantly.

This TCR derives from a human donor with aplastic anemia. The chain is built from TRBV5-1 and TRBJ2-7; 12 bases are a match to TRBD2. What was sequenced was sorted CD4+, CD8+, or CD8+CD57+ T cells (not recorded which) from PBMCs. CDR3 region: CASSFGTSGPYEQYF. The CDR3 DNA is TGCGCCAGCAGCTTCGGGACTAGCGGGCCCTACGAGCAGTACTTC.